This entry describes one T cell receptor (beta chain). Its antigen is still unknown. Input for naive CD8 libraries was roughly 19,000 to 1,100,000 sorted cells; the RNA fraction used was 10%, 30% or 50%. The data stem from a study of molecular identifiers for immune sequencing clone quantification. Findings and caveats of the study: For highly expanded clones, sizes could be underestimated when identical TCR molecules share a barcode.

The CDR3 covers 17 residues. Trimming removed 1 base from V and 0 bases from J, with 12 bases in between. Germline V lookup: CDR1 SEHNR, CDR2 FQNEAQ (reference sequence). TCRdb itself ran the PCR reads through MiXCR, one entry per CDR3 protein. The sample lists under 600,000 distinct CDR3 sequences, approximately 25% occurring once. The TCR sequence derives from a human donor in good health. Some libraries in this study had Jurkat cell RNA spiked in. The rearrangement links TRBV7-9 to TRBJ2-2, with a weak D call TRBD1 (6 bases). The source material was naive CD8+ T cells from blood, with Jurkat cell RNA spiked in. As for subset: FACS-sorted CD8+CD4-CCR7+CD45RA+ naive T cells. The CDR3 is CASSLDWRTANTGELFF. In nucleotides, the CDR3 is TGTGCCAGCAGCTTAGATTGGCGGACAGCGAACACCGGGGAGCTGTTTTTT.